The 28 T cell receptor beta chains presented below share a single source sample, sequenced in a study of CD8 T cells in ankylosing spondylitis (dated by TCRdb to about 2017). Preparation of the library involved 5' RACE. Sequenced using an Illumina HiSeq 2500. TCRdb trimmed the raw reads at Q25, called clones with MiXCR and kept productive beta chains. For every CDR3 protein sequence, its rows merge into one entry that carries the most common genes and DNA. The sample data list about 250,000 distinct CDR3 sequences, and around 32% of these were observed just once. Around 4.4% of the sample is taken by the ten largest. Sequencing was performed on blood, either unsorted or a sorted T cell fraction (not recorded which). Receptors originate from a male donor with ankylosing spondylitis or in good health (not recorded which).

This chain connects TRBV10-3 to TRBJ2-3, with D unclear. The CDR3 runs to 14 residues. Germline assignment: CDR1 ENHRY and CDR2 SYGVKD. Trimming removed 7 bases from V and 0 bases from J, with 11 bases in between. The CDR3 DNA is TGTGCCATCATAGACCATCTTAGCACAGATACGCAGTATTTT. Its protein product is CAIIDHLSTDTQYF.

The chain combines TRBV20-1 with TRBJ2-3; possible D gene TRBD1, 6 bases. CDR1 and CDR2 from the germline V gene are DFQATT and SNEGSKA (reference sequence). Trimming pared 1 base from V and 6 bases from J, leaving 11 bases between. The CDR3 totals 13 residues. Here the CDR3 DNA reads TGCAGTGCTAGAGCCAGGGGTGGCGATACGCAGTATTTT. Its protein is CSARARGGDTQYF.

The rearrangement uses TRBV12-3 or TRBV12-4 and TRBJ1-2; D may be TRBD1 (5 bases). V lost 7 bases, J lost 5 bases, and 14 bases lay in between. CDR3 length: 13 amino acids. The CDR3 DNA reads TGTGCCAGCACCACAACGGGGCCATATGGCTACACCTTC. The encoded protein is CASTTTGPYGYTF.

This clonotype was seen only a few times. The V call is TRBV29-1, the J call TRBJ1-1; the D gene is possibly TRBD1 (5 bases). This CDR3 is 13 amino acids long. V shed 6 bases and J shed 3 bases, with 14 bases lying between them. From germline, CDR1 is SQVTM and CDR2 ANQGSEA. The CDR3 loop is CSVAGGADTEAFF. The CDR3 DNA reads TGCAGCGTCGCCGGGGGAGCGGACACTGAAGCTTTCTTT.

The chain carries TRBV27 and TRBJ1-5; a weak D match, TRBD1 (6 bases). The CDR3 spans 16 residues. The V gene lost 5 bases and the J gene lost 3 bases, with 17 bases spanning the gap. From germline, CDR1 is MNHEY and CDR2 SMNVEV (reference sequence). For the CDR3, the DNA is TGTGCCAGCAGTCCGTCAGGACAGCCCCTCAATCAGCCCCAGCATTTT. This codes for CASSPSGQPLNQPQHF.

The chain combines TRBV20-1 with TRBJ1-2; D unclear. Germline V lookup: CDR1 DFQATT, CDR2 SNEGSKA (reference sequence). V lost 5 bases and J 0 bases, leaving 10 bases between the germline ends. This CDR3 is built from 13 residues. DNA of the CDR3: TGCAGTGCTGGGCCAGCGACTAACTATGGCTACACCTTC. Residues: CSAGPATNYGYTF.

The chain links TRBV20-1 to TRBJ2-1, with TRBD2 matching 13 bases. V dropped 6 bases and J dropped 0; count of bases not matched to a gene: 11. Germline lookup yields CDR1 DFQATT and CDR2 SNEGSKA (reference sequence). The CDR3 extends over 18 amino acids. The CDR3: CSAFPGLAGKSSYNEQFF. The CDR3 DNA sequence: TGCAGTGCCTTTCCGGGACTAGCGGGAAAGAGCTCCTACAATGAGCAGTTCTTC.

V gene TRBV12-3 or TRBV12-4 combines with J gene TRBJ2-7, with D unresolved. Trimming removed 6 bases at V and 6 bases at J, with 9 bases between. CDR3 length equals 11 residues. Written as DNA, the CDR3 is TGTGCCAGCAGCCTCCTAAGCGAGCAGTACTTC. Its protein is CASSLLSEQYF.

This clonotype turned up a few times. This chain links TRBV5-6 with TRBJ2-1, with unresolved D. The CDR3 is 14 residues long. The germline CDR1 and CDR2 sequences are SGHDT and YYEEEE. V gave up 1 base and J gave up 7 bases, with 12 bases separating them. The CDR3 is CASSLLEKLNEQFF. Here the CDR3 DNA reads TGTGCCAGCAGCTTGTTGGAAAAACTGAATGAGCAGTTCTTC.

The V and J genes are TRBV20-1 and TRBJ1-2, with TRBD1 matching 8 bases. The junction had 11 bases not matched to a gene; V was cut back by 1 base and J by 4 bases. Looked up from germline, CDR1 is DFQATT and CDR2 is SNEGSKA (reference sequence). This CDR3 is 16 amino acids long. CDR3: CSARGPQGADVYGYTF. CDR3 nucleotides: TGCAGTGCTAGAGGTCCTCAGGGGGCGGACGTCTATGGCTACACCTTC.

This clonotype turned up a few times. The V gene is TRBV12-3 or TRBV12-4, the J gene TRBJ1-1, with 7 bases that match TRBD1. The junction had 10 bases not matched to a gene; V was cut back by 5 bases and J by 4 bases. The CDR3 is 15 residues long. CDR3 residues: CASSPRYRGSTEAFF. The CDR3 DNA is TGTGCCAGCAGTCCCCGCTACAGGGGAAGCACTGAAGCTTTCTTT.

The chain links TRBV20-1 to TRBJ1-5; maybe TRBD1 (6 bases). Per the germline V gene, CDR1 is DFQATT and CDR2 is SNEGSKA (reference sequence). Trimming left V 5 bases short and J 6 bases short, with 14 bases between. This CDR3 region has 13 residues. The CDR3: CSAAQGWGQPQHF. CDR3 nucleotides: TGCAGTGCTGCACAGGGTTGGGGTCAGCCCCAGCATTTT.

This clonotype was observed a few times. The chain has TRBV6-4 and TRBJ2-1; D remains unclear. Trimming left V 6 bases short and J 4 bases short, with 7 bases between. This CDR3 has 12 residues. CDR1 is MRHNA, CDR2 SNTAGT, per germline. The CDR3 sequence: CASRGRYNEQFF. For the CDR3, the DNA is TGTGCCAGCAGGGGCAGGTACAATGAGCAGTTCTTC.

The chain has TRBV12-3 or TRBV12-4 and TRBJ2-7, with a tentative D call TRBD1 (6 bases). V was pared by 6 bases and J by 2 bases, with 20 bases between. CDR3 length: 16 residues. Here the CDR3 DNA reads TGTGCCAGCAGCCCCCCTCGGACAGCCCTTACCTACGAGCAGTACTTC. Its translation is CASSPPRTALTYEQYF.

This clonotype appeared a single time. The CDR3 coding sequence is TGCGCCAGCAGCTTGTGGGGCTCCCATAGGACTGAAGCTTTCTTT. Amino acids: CASSLWGSHRTEAFF. The genes are TRBV5-1 and TRBJ1-1, with a possible D match to TRBD1 (5 bases). Germline CDR1 is SGHRS and CDR2 is YFSETQ. V was shortened by 1 base and J by 5 bases, with 15 bases between the two germline ends. CDR3 size: 15 residues. Full variable domain (rest looked up from reference TRBV5-1 and TRBJ1-1): KAGVTQTPRYLIKTRGQQVTLSCSPISGHRSVSWYQQTPGQGLQFLFEYFSETQRNKGNFPGRFSGRQFSNSRSEMNVSTLELGDSALYLCASSLWGSHRTEAFFGQGTRLTVV.

The J gene is TRBJ2-3, the V gene TRBV12-3 or TRBV12-4; D call uncertain. V was clipped by 3 bases and J by 2 bases, with 9 bases between them. The CDR3 loop spans 14 amino acids. DNA of the CDR3: TGTGCCAGCAGTTTTGACGCGGCCACAGATACGCAGTATTTT. Encoded protein: CASSFDAATDTQYF.

On this clonotype: Germline is not matched at one junction end, which may reflect a read error. The chain combines TRBV7-7 with TRBJ2-2; D is possibly TRBD1 or TRBD2 (5 bases each). The V gene's germline CDR1 is SSHAT and CDR2 FNYEAQ (reference sequence). CDR3 size: 15 residues. CDR3 coding DNA: TGTGCTAGCAGCAAGGGACCGTCGAACACCGGGGAGCTGTTTTTT. Translation gives CASSKGPSNTGELFF.

In its sample, this clonotype was seen a few times. The gene calls are TRBV12-3 or TRBV12-4 and TRBJ2-1; TRBD2 matches at 8 bases. The V segment lost 6 bases and the J segment 6 bases; nucleotides outside the gene matches: 10. This CDR3 is 15 amino acids long. CDR3 sequence: CASRRGPGGFNEQFF. DNA for the CDR3: TGTGCCAGCAGGAGGGGACCGGGGGGGTTCAATGAGCAGTTCTTC.

This clonotype occurred a few times. The chain combines TRBV7-9 with TRBJ2-7, with D possibly being TRBD1 (6 bases). V lost 5 bases, J lost 3 bases, and 11 bases lay in between. The CDR3 consists of 13 residues. CDR1 is SEHNR and CDR2 is FQNEAQ in the germline V gene (reference sequence). The CDR3 here is CASSPKQGYEQYF. CDR3 DNA sequence: TGTGCCAGCAGCCCCAAACAGGGCTACGAGCAGTACTTC.

The table lists this clonotype with a few counts. The chain couples TRBV29-1 to TRBJ2-1, with TRBD2 as a possible D gene (6 bases). The CDR3 length is 14 residues. Germline V gene lookup returns CDR1 SQVTM and CDR2 ANQGSEA. Trimming shortened V by 1 base and J by 6 bases, and 13 bases separated the two germline ends. The CDR3 is CSVEVGGVGNEQFF. Written as DNA, the CDR3 is TGCAGCGTTGAAGTGGGGGGTGTGGGCAATGAGCAGTTCTTC.

The CDR3 protein is CASSDRGLAPEAFF. The CDR3 DNA reads TGCGCCAGCAGCGACAGGGGGTTGGCGCCTGAAGCTTTCTTT. The chain recombines TRBV5-1 with TRBJ1-1, with TRBD1 matching 9 bases. This CDR3 region has 14 residues. Trimming took 4 bases from V and 6 from J; bases not matched to a gene: 7. Germline loops: CDR1 SGHRS, CDR2 YFSETQ.

This clonotype was counted a few times. This rearrangement joins TRBV27 to TRBJ2-7; the match to TRBD1 covers 12 bases. CDR1 is MNHEY and CDR2 is SMNVEV in the germline V gene (reference sequence). Unmatched junction bases numbered 6, after V lost 5 bases and J lost 4 bases. CDR3 length: 15 amino acids. CDR3 coding DNA: TGTGCCAGCAGTCTGGGACAGGGGGCGGGTTACGAGCAGTACTTC. This sequence encodes CASSLGQGAGYEQYF.

The chain joins TRBV27 to TRBJ2-3; no firm D call. Germline assignment: CDR1 MNHEY and CDR2 SMNVEV (reference sequence). Trimming cost V 4 bases and J 3 bases, with 11 bases left between them. The CDR3 sequence is 14 residues long. The CDR3 DNA is TGTGCCAGCAGTTCCCCCCTTGGGACAGATACGCAGTATTTT. This translates into CASSSPLGTDTQYF.

There are a few counts of this clonotype. The chain uses TRBV29-1 and TRBJ1-2; D might be TRBD1 (6 bases). V was clipped by 2 bases and J by 7 bases, with 17 bases between them. Germline V lookup: CDR1 SQVTM, CDR2 ANQGSEA. The CDR3 has 14 residues. The CDR3 nucleotides read TGCAGCGTTGAAATCGGGGGGCGCGGAAGTGGCTACACCTTC. Encoded protein: CSVEIGGRGSGYTF. The full variable domain, with the rest looked up from reference TRBV29-1 and TRBJ1-2, is SAVISQKPSRDICQRGTSLTIQCQVDSQVTMMFWYRQQPGQSLTLIATANQGSEATYESGFVIDKFPISRPNLTFSTLTVSNMSPEDSSIYLCSVEIGGRGSGYTFGSGTRLTVV.

V and J are TRBV5-5 and TRBJ1-1; D call uncertain. V shed 2 bases and J shed 1 base, with 6 bases lying between them. Germline V gene lookup returns CDR1 SGHKS and CDR2 YYEKEE (reference sequence). This CDR3 contains 13 residues. CDR3 in DNA: TGTGCCAGCAGCTTTCTGAAGAACACTGAAGCTTTCTTT. Encoded protein: CASSFLKNTEAFF.

V gene TRBV29-1 combines with J gene TRBJ2-2; TRBD1 agrees at 8 bases. The CDR3 sequence is 15 residues long. In germline, CDR1 is SQVTM, CDR2 ANQGSEA. With V trimmed by 3 bases and J by 3 bases, 6 bases remained unmatched. The CDR3 protein is CSVDRGRYDTGELFF. For the CDR3, the DNA is TGCAGCGTTGACAGGGGGCGATACGACACCGGGGAGCTGTTTTTT.

This chain connects TRBV20-1 to TRBJ1-4, with D perhaps TRBD1 (5 bases). The V and J ends lost 1 base and 7 bases respectively, with 13 bases between them. This CDR3 has 14 amino acids. CDR1 DFQATT and CDR2 SNEGSKA come from the germline V gene (reference sequence). Here the CDR3 reads CSARATVQGEKLFF. The CDR3 DNA follows: TGCAGTGCTAGAGCCACGGTGCAGGGTGAAAAACTGTTTTTT.

A remark on this clonotype: This may be a read error: a much more frequent sequence differs by one nucleotide. The V gene is TRBV12-3 or TRBV12-4, the J gene TRBJ2-1; D might be TRBD1 (6 bases). V was pared by 6 bases and J by 7 bases, with 16 bases between. The CDR3 spans 14 residues. CDR3 in amino acids: CASSRNGGWNEQFF. DNA of the CDR3: TGTGCCAGCAGCCGAAATGGGGGCTGGAATGAGCAGTTCTTC.